These T cell receptor beta chains were read from a single sample in a study of blood T cell repertoires in COVID-19. The method was immunoSEQ multiplex PCR; TCRdb's version includes in-frame clones alone and lacks a portion of them. Of 270,000 or so clones listed, roughly 80% are singletons. The sample taken for sequencing was peripheral blood. All receptors come from a human donor with COVID-19, enrolled during active disease. The donor label of this sample is uncertain. CDR3s leave out the opening cysteine and the closing phenylalanine or tryptophan. Each record gives: CDR3 length, V gene, D gene, J gene, CDR3 protein. A D gene is named only where the DNA matches it firmly.

17	TRBV21-1	.	TRBJ2-2	ASSKELRAGWRPTGELF
13	TRBV19	TRBD2	TRBJ2-7	ASSSSGIFPYEQY
15	TRBV19	TRBD1	TRBJ1-5	ASSIVGTGGGHQPQH
13	TRBV9	.	TRBJ2-3	ASSVGDSAGYTQY
15	TRBV7-9	TRBD2	TRBJ2-1	ASSESFGLAGVDEQF
11	TRBV19	.	TRBJ1-1	ASSIRGGTEAF
13	TRBV9	TRBD1	TRBJ2-3	ASSVGKGATDTQY
13	TRBV28	TRBD1	TRBJ2-7	ASSLAGQGRYEQY
12	TRBV6-5	TRBD1	TRBJ1-2	ASRDGTEAYGYT
11	TRBV29-1	TRBD1	TRBJ1-2	SVRTGGPYGYT
14	TRBV3-1/TRBV3-2	TRBD1	TRBJ1-4	ASSDRGRGEEEKLF
14	TRBV27	TRBD2	TRBJ2-1	ASSLRTSGFYNEQF
14	TRBV7-9	.	TRBJ2-4	ASSPQNHRDKVIQY
12	TRBV27	.	TRBJ1-4	ASSFGRSNEKLF
13	TRBV3-1/TRBV3-2	TRBD1	TRBJ2-1	ASSRGTGGTPEQF
13	TRBV14	.	TRBJ2-1	ASSQLLAVDNEQF
12	TRBV10-1	TRBD1	TRBJ1-1	ASRATGAHTEAF
12	TRBV5-6	.	TRBJ1-2	ASSFTAVNYGYT
11	TRBV12-3/TRBV12-4	TRBD1	TRBJ1-1	ASSPLQGTEAF
13	TRBV7-8	TRBD1	TRBJ2-7	ASSLLQGARYEQY
13	TRBV7-2	TRBD1	TRBJ1-2	ASSPPGQGMFGYT
14	TRBV13	TRBD2	TRBJ2-1	ASSTVAGGEDNEQF
17	TRBV5-6	.	TRBJ1-6	ASSLAKGVEWSYNSPLH
12	TRBV9	TRBD1	TRBJ2-3	ASSDRGDTDTQY
12	TRBV28	.	TRBJ2-3	ASSFSGVGDTQY
13	TRBV6-5	.	TRBJ1-5	ASSQTGPSNQPQH
12	TRBV5-1	TRBD1	TRBJ1-1	ASSEGQGGTEAF
13	TRBV3-1/TRBV3-2	.	TRBJ1-6	ASSQARGGDSPLH
14	TRBV18	TRBD2	TRBJ2-2	ASSLRLADVGGELF
11	TRBV2	.	TRBJ1-2	ASSVADNYGYT
14	TRBV4-2	TRBD2	TRBJ2-7	ASSRGGLAGRDEQY
12	TRBV7-9	TRBD1	TRBJ1-1	ASSGWTGSVLAF
13	TRBV5-4	TRBD2	TRBJ2-5	ASSLTGGVQETQY
11	TRBV28	TRBD2	TRBJ2-2	ASRSGGSVWLF
12	TRBV9	.	TRBJ1-4	ASSLEGTNEKLF
14	TRBV27	TRBD2	TRBJ2-3	ASTRLAGGFTDTQY
14	TRBV28	TRBD1	TRBJ2-7	ASSTLRDRGRGEQY
15	TRBV15	TRBD1	TRBJ2-2	ATSSPGQGVYTGELF
13	TRBV6-5	.	TRBJ1-2	ASSYGRGLDYGYT
12	TRBV5-1	TRBD2	TRBJ2-7	ASSGTSGSYEQY
13	TRBV6-5	TRBD1	TRBJ2-7	ASSYSGQGVYEQY
14	TRBV5-1	TRBD2	TRBJ2-1	ASSLYGTSGSNEQF
12	TRBV19	.	TRBJ1-4	ASSETATNEKLF
11	TRBV28	TRBD1	TRBJ1-1	AISGTGFSEAF
14	TRBV5-4	TRBD1	TRBJ2-2	ASSPGQGQNTGELF
11	TRBV19	TRBD1	TRBJ1-1	ASTGQGATEAF
14	TRBV19	TRBD1	TRBJ2-3	ASSSGDRGVTDTQY
12	TRBV6-4	TRBD1	TRBJ2-2	ASKQDRASGELF
13	TRBV20-1	TRBD2	TRBJ2-7	SASTRREGLGEQY
12	TRBV4-1	TRBD1	TRBJ1-1	ASSQGTGGVGAF
12	TRBV5-1	TRBD1	TRBJ2-7	ASSARQGIYEQY
9	TRBV5-6	.	TRBJ2-5	ASSFRETQY
12	TRBV7-2	.	TRBJ1-5	ASSPLAGNQPQH
12	TRBV7-9	.	TRBJ2-6	ACRLGPGANVLT
15	TRBV14	TRBD2	TRBJ2-1	ASSQGLALSSYNEQF
13	TRBV5-6	.	TRBJ2-1	ASSLEFLGGNEQF
11	TRBV28	.	TRBJ1-6	ASSQEFSGPLH